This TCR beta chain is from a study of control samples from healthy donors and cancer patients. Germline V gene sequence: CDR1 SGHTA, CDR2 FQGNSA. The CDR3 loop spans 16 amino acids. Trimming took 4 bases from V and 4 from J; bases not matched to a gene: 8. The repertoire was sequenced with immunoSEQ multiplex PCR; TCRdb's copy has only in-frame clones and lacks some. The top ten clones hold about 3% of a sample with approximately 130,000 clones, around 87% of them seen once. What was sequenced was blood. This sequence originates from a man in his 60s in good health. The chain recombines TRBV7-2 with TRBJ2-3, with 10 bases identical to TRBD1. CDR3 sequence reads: CASSYPDRGFSDTQYF. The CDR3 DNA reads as TGTGCCAGCAGCTATCCGGACAGGGGGTTCTCAGATACGCAGTATTTT.